A selection of T cell receptor beta chains follows, all from one sample in a study of CD8 T cell repertoires and HIV-1 epitope variants. These receptors' targets are unknown. Assay: immunoSEQ multiplex PCR; the TCRdb copy retains only in-frame clones and omits some. The table lists 5,800 or so clones, more than 55% of them singletons. Sequences were obtained from cultured CD8+ T cells derived from PBMCs. Source of these receptors: a male donor with HIV. Both conserved end residues are trimmed from each CDR3. A row's size may be missing; if present it is once, few, many or a size class.

length | J | V | size | CDR3
12 | TRBJ2-5 | TRBV7-2 | . | ASSFTGGEETQY
12 | TRBJ2-7 | TRBV10-2 | . | ASSESAFTHEQY
11 | TRBJ2-7 | TRBV5-4 | . | ASSDLTSYEQY
11 | TRBJ2-7 | TRBV6-6 | . | ASSYQGVNEQY
12 | TRBJ2-3 | TRBV27 | . | ASSFSGSVDTQY
11 | TRBJ2-1 | TRBV19 | few | ASSISQYNEQF
12 | TRBJ2-1 | TRBV7-8 | medium-sized | ASSLDSSYNEQF
11 | TRBJ2-7 | TRBV6-1 | . | ASRDREPLEQY
11 | TRBJ2-7 | TRBV14 | . | ASSQGVGDEQY
8 | TRBJ2-5 | TRBV29-1 | . | SVEEETQY
14 | TRBJ2-3 | TRBV5-1 | . | ASSIGLAGSTDTQY
10 | TRBJ1-1 | TRBV5-6 | . | ASSLGGGRAF
13 | TRBJ2-7 | TRBV28 | . | ASSLPTSGIDEQY
11 | TRBJ2-7 | TRBV6-5 | . | ASSFTGSYEQY
13 | TRBJ2-3 | TRBV4-1 | . | ASSQEGQRTDTQY
9 | TRBJ2-1 | TRBV20-1 | few | SAREPNSEF